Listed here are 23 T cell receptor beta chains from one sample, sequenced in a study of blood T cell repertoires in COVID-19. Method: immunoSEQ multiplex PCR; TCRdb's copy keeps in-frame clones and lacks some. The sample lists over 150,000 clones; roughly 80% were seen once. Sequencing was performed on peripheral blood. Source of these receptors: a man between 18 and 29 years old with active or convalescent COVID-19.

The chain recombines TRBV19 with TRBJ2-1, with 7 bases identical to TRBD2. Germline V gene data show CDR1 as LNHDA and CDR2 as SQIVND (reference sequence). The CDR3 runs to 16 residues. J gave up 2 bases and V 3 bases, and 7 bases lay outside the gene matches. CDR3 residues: CASSIGGGVTYNEQFF. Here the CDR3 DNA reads TGTGCCAGTAGTATCGGCGGGGGAGTCACCTACAATGAGCAGTTCTTC.

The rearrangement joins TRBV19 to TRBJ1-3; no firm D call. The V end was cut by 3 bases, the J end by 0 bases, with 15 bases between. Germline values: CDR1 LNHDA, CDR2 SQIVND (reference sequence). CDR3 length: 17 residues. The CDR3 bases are TGTGCCAGTAGTATTGGCCAAATTTCCTTCTCTGGAAACACCATATATTTT. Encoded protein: CASSIGQISFSGNTIYF.

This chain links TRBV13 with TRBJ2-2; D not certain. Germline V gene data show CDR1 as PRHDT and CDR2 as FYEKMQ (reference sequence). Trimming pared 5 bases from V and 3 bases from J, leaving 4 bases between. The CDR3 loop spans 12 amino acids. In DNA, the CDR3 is TGTGCCAGCAGCACTTACACCGGGGAGCTGTTTTTT. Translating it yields CASSTYTGELFF.

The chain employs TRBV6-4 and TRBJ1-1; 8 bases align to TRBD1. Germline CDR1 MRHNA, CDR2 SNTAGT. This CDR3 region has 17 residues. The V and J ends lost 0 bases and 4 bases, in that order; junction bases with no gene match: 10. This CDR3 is CASSDSAGGDGVTEAFF. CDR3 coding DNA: TGTGCCAGCAGTGACTCGGCAGGGGGCGATGGGGTCACTGAAGCTTTCTTT.

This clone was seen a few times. In nucleotides, the CDR3 is TGTGCCAGCAGCTTCCGACTGACCCATGATCTCCATGGCTACACCTTC. This gives the protein CASSFRLTHDLHGYTF. This chain links TRBV7-9 with TRBJ1-2; D remains unclear. The CDR3 has 16 residues. Trimming removed 3 bases at V and 6 bases at J, with 20 bases between. CDR1 SEHNR and CDR2 FQNEAQ come from the germline V gene (reference sequence).

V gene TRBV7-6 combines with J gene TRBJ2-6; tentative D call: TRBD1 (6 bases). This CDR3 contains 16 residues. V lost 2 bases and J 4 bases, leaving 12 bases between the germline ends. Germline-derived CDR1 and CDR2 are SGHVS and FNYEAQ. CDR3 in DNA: TGTGCCAGCAGCTTAACCACAGGGTTAGGGGCCAACGTCCTGACTTTC. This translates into CASSLTTGLGANVLTF. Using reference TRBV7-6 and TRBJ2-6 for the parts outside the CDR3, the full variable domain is GAGVSQSPRYKVTKRGQDVALRCDPISGHVSLYWYRQALGQGPEFLTYFNYEAQQDKSGLPNDRFSAERPEGSISTLTIQRTEQRDSAMYRCASSLTTGLGANVLTFGAGSRLTVL.

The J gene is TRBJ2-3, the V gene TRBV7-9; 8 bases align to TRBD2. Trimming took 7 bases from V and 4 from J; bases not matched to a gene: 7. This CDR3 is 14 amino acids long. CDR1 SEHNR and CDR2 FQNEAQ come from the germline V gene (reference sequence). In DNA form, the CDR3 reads TGTGCCAGCATTCTTGCGGGAGGATCAGATACGCAGTATTTT. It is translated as CASILAGGSDTQYF.

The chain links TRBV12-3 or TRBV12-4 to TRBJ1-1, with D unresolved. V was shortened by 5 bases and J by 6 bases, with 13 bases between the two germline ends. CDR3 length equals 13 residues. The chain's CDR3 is CASSHPQSPEAFF. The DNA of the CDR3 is TGTGCCAGCAGTCACCCACAGAGCCCTGAAGCTTTCTTT.

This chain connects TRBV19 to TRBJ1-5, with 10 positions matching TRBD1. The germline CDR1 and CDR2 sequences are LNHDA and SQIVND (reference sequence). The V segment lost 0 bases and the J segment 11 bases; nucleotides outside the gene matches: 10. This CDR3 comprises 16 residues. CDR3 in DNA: TGTGCCAGTAGTATAGATGGGACAGGGGCCCGGTTGTCCCAGCATTTT. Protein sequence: CASSIDGTGARLSQHF.

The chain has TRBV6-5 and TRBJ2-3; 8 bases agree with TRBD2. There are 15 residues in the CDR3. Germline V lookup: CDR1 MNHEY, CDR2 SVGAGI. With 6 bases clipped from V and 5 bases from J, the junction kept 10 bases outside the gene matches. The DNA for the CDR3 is TGTGCCAGCAGCCTCGGGGGGGCAGGTTTAGATACGCAGTATTTT. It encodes CASSLGGAGLDTQYF.

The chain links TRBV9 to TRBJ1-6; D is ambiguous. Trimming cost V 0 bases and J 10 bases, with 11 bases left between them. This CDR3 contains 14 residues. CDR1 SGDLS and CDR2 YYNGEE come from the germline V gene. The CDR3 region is CASSVVEGASPLHF. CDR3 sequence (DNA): TGTGCCAGCAGCGTAGTGGAGGGTGCATCACCCCTCCACTTT.

The CDR3 loop is CASSEPYNNSPLHF. DNA of the CDR3: TGTGCCAGCAGTGAACCTTATAATAATTCACCCCTCCACTTT. This sequence joins TRBV6-1 and TRBJ1-6, with no clear D. Germline CDR1 MNHNS, CDR2 SASEGT. Trimming cost V 2 bases and J 5 bases, with 7 bases left between them. The CDR3 totals 14 residues.

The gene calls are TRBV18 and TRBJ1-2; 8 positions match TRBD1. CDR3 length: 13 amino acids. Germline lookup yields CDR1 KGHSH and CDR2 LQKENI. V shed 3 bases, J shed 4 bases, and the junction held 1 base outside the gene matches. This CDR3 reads CASSPGTGYGYTF. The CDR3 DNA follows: TGTGCCAGCTCACCCGGGACAGGCTATGGCTACACCTTC. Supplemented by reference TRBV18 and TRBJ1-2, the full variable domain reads NAGVMQNPRHLVRRRGQEARLRCSPMKGHSHVYWYRQLPEEGLKFMVYLQKENIIDESGMPKERFSAEFPKEGPSILRIQQVVRGDSAAYFCASSPGTGYGYTFGSGTRLTVV.

The chain's CDR3 is CASSERGQGFGYTF. The CDR3 DNA is TGTGCCAGCAGTGAAAGGGGACAGGGGTTTGGCTACACCTTC. The genes are TRBV2 and TRBJ1-2; 10 nucleotides agree with TRBD1. The germline gives CDR1 SNHLY, CDR2 FYNNEI. J gave up 7 bases and V 2 bases, and 4 bases lay outside the gene matches. The CDR3 sequence is 14 residues long. Based on the CDR3 plus reference TRBV2 and TRBJ1-2, the full variable domain is EPEVTQTPSHQVTQMGQEVILRCVPISNHLYFYWYRQILGQKVEFLVSFYNNEISEKSEIFDDQFSVERPDGSNFTLKIRSTKLEDSAMYFCASSERGQGFGYTFGSGTRLTVV.

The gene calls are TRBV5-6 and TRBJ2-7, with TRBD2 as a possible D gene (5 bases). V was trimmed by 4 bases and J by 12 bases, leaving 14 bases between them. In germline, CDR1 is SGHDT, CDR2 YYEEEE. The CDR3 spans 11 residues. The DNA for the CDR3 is TGTGCCAGCAGCCAGGTCGGGATGGGGTACTTC. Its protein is CASSQVGMGYF. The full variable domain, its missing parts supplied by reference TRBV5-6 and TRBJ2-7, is DAGVTQSPTHLIKTRGQQVTLRCSPKSGHDTVSWYQQALGQGPQFIFQYYEEEERQRGNFPDRFSGHQFPNYSSELNVNALLLGDSALYLCASSQVGMGYFGPGTRLTVT.

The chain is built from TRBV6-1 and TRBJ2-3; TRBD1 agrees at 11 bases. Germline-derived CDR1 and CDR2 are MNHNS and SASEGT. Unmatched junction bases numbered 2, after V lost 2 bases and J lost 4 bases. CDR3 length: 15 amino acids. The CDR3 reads CASSERTGGADTQYF. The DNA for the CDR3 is TGTGCCAGCAGTGAAAGGACAGGGGGCGCAGATACGCAGTATTTT.

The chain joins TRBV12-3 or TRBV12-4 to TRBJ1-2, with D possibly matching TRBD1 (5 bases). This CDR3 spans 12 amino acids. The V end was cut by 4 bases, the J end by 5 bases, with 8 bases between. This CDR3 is CASSYGGYGYTF. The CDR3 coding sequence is TGTGCCAGCAGTTACGGGGGATATGGCTACACCTTC.

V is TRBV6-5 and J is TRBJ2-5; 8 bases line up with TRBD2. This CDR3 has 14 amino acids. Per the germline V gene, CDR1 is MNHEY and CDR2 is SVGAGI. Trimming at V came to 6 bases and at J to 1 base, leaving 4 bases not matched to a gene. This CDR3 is CASRAGALQETQYF. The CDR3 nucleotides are TGTGCCAGCAGAGCGGGGGCCCTCCAAGAGACCCAGTACTTC.

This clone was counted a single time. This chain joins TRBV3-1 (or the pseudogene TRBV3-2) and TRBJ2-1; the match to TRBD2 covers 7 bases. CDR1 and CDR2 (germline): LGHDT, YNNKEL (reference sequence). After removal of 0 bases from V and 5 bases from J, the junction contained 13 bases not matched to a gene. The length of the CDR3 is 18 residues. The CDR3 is CASSQEASRRGRNNEQFF. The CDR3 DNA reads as TGTGCCAGCAGCCAAGAGGCAAGTCGGCGGGGGAGAAACAATGAGCAGTTCTTC.

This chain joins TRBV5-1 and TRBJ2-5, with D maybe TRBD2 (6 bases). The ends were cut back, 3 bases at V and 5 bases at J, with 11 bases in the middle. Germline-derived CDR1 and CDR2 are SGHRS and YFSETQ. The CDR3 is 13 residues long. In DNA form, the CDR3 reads TGCGCCAGCAGCTCCCCCGGAGGGGAGACCCAGTACTTC. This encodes CASSSPGGETQYF. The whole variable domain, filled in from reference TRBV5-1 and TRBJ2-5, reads KAGVTQTPRYLIKTRGQQVTLSCSPISGHRSVSWYQQTPGQGLQFLFEYFSETQRNKGNFPGRFSGRQFSNSRSEMNVSTLELGDSALYLCASSSPGGETQYFGPGTRLLVL.

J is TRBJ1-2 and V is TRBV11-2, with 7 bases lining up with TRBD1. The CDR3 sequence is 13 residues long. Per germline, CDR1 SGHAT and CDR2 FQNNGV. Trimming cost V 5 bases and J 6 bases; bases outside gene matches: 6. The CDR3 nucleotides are TGTGCCAGCAGCCCCCGACAGGGTAATGGCTACACCTTC. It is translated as CASSPRQGNGYTF.

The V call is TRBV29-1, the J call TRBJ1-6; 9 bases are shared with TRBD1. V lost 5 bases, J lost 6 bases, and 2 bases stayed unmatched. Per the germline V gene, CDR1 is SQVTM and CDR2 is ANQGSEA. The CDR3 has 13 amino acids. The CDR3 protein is CSVMTGGNSPLHF. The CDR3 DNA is TGCAGCGTTATGACAGGGGGTAATTCACCCCTCCACTTT.

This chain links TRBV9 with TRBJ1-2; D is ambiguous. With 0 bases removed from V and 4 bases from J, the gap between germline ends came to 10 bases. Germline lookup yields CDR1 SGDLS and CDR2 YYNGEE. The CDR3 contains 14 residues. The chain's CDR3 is CASSVGGSGYGYTF. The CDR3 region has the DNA TGTGCCAGCAGCGTAGGAGGATCCGGCTATGGCTACACCTTC.